A single sample is the source of the 12 T cell receptor beta chains below, sequenced in a study of CD8 T cell repertoires and HIV-1 epitope variants. Sequenced by immunoSEQ multiplex PCR; TCRdb stores in-frame clones only, minus some. The table has roughly 4,600 clones, roughly 70% seen once; the top ten hold about 40%. These receptors are not linked to any known antigen. Sequenced input: cultured CD8+ T cells derived from PBMCs. Every receptor here comes from a male donor with HIV.

This clone is judged medium-sized. This chain joins TRBV27 and TRBJ1-3; D is undetermined. Trimming took 5 bases from V and 0 from J, leaving 11 bases between them. The germline V gene has CDR1 MNHEY and CDR2 SMNVEV (reference sequence). The CDR3 spans 15 residues. The CDR3 nucleotides are TGTGCCAGCAGTGCGGACGGATACTCTGGAAACACCATATATTTT. Its translation is CASSADGYSGNTIYF.

The rearrangement joins TRBV10-3 to TRBJ1-1; 7 positions match TRBD1. V dropped 4 bases and J dropped 7; count of bases not matched to a gene: 15. This CDR3 is 16 amino acids long. Germline values: CDR1 ENHRY, CDR2 SYGVKD. CDR3 nucleotide sequence: TGTGCCATCAGTGCCGGAGACGCGGGGACAGCTGATGAAGCTTTCTTT. Translated, it gives CAISAGDAGTADEAFF.

The chain joins TRBV7-6 to TRBJ2-3; 7 bases match TRBD1. Looked up from germline, CDR1 is SGHVS and CDR2 is FNYEAQ. With V trimmed by 5 bases and J by 2 bases, 10 bases remained unmatched. CDR3 size: 16 residues. CDR3 protein: CASSTPGTDTTDTQYF. Here the CDR3 DNA reads TGTGCCAGCAGCACACCCGGGACAGATACCACAGATACGCAGTATTTT.

The CDR3 protein is CASSLSSRNEAFF. The CDR3 DNA sequence: TGTGCCAGCAGTTTATCGTCCCGGAATGAAGCTTTCTTT. The chain couples TRBV27 to TRBJ1-1, with D unclear. CDR1 and CDR2 (germline): MNHEY, SMNVEV (reference sequence). Trimming shortened V by 0 bases and J by 7 bases, and 9 bases separated the two germline ends. This CDR3 has 13 residues.

The genes are TRBV2 and TRBJ1-2, with D possibly matching TRBD1 (5 bases). CDR3 length equals 13 residues. Looked up from germline, CDR1 is SNHLY and CDR2 is FYNNEI. Trimming pared 11 bases from V and 3 bases from J, leaving 16 bases between. The chain's CDR3 is CAPRAGLDYGYTF. The CDR3, as DNA: TGTGCCCCGAGGGCAGGGCTTGACTATGGCTACACCTTC.

The chain employs TRBV7-6 and TRBJ1-1, with 8 bases fitting TRBD1. V dropped 2 bases and J dropped 3; count of bases not matched to a gene: 8. The V gene's germline CDR1 is SGHVS and CDR2 FNYEAQ. The length of the CDR3 is 16 residues. CDR3 bases: TGTGCCAGCAGCTTACTGGAGGGACAGGTTGACACTGAAGCTTTCTTT. It codes for CASSLLEGQVDTEAFF.

In this sample, this clone turned up a few times. This rearrangement joins TRBV5-8 to TRBJ1-6; 8 nucleotides match TRBD1. The ends lost 5 bases at V and 9 bases at J; junction bases unmatched: 7. The CDR3 covers 14 residues. CDR1 SGHTS and CDR2 YDEGEE come from the germline V gene. The CDR3 sequence is CASSRDRGGSPLHF. For the CDR3, the DNA is TGTGCCAGCAGTCGAGACAGGGGTGGTTCACCCCTCCACTTT.

This rearrangement joins TRBV27 to TRBJ1-6; D call uncertain. The germline CDR1 and CDR2 sequences are MNHEY and SMNVEV (reference sequence). The CDR3 is 13 residues long. The V and J ends lost 3 bases and 5 bases respectively, with 5 bases between them. CDR3 residues: CASSLDHNSPLHF. In DNA form, the CDR3 reads TGTGCCAGCAGTTTGGACCATAATTCACCCCTCCACTTT.

The chain carries TRBV4-2 and TRBJ2-7; maybe TRBD2 (5 bases). Per the germline V gene, CDR1 is LGHNA and CDR2 is YNFKEQ. V lost 0 bases to trimming and J lost 1 base, with 13 bases between them. The CDR3 length is 16 residues. The CDR3 bases are TGTGCCAGCAGCCAAGACGCGGGCCCAACTTCCTACGAGCAGTACTTC. Encoded protein: CASSQDAGPTSYEQYF.

This chain uses TRBV27 with TRBJ2-1; D remains ambiguous. CDR1 MNHEY and CDR2 SMNVEV come from the germline V gene (reference sequence). V lost 6 bases, J lost 5 bases, and 11 bases lay in between. This CDR3 region has 13 residues. The chain's CDR3 is CASSQAYNNEQFF. The DNA for the CDR3 is TGTGCCAGCAGCCAAGCGTACAACAATGAGCAGTTCTTC.

V is TRBV6-5 and J is TRBJ1-2, with no clear D. Germline loops: CDR1 MNHEY, CDR2 SVGAGI. CDR3 length: 14 amino acids. Trimming cost V 3 bases and J 4 bases, with 12 bases left between them. CDR3 sequence: CASSYSIDFYGYTF. The CDR3 DNA reads as TGTGCCAGCAGTTATTCGATCGATTTCTATGGCTACACCTTC.

This rearrangement joins TRBV23-1 to TRBJ2-5, with TRBD1 matching 7 bases. TRBV23-1 qualifies as an ORF whose function is uncertain. CDR3 size: 15 residues. The V gene end was trimmed by 6 bases and the J gene end by 5 bases; junction bases not matched to a gene: 12. CDR3 protein: CASSQKDRVGETQYF. The CDR3, as DNA: TGCGCCAGCAGCCAAAAAGACAGGGTGGGTGAGACCCAGTACTTC.